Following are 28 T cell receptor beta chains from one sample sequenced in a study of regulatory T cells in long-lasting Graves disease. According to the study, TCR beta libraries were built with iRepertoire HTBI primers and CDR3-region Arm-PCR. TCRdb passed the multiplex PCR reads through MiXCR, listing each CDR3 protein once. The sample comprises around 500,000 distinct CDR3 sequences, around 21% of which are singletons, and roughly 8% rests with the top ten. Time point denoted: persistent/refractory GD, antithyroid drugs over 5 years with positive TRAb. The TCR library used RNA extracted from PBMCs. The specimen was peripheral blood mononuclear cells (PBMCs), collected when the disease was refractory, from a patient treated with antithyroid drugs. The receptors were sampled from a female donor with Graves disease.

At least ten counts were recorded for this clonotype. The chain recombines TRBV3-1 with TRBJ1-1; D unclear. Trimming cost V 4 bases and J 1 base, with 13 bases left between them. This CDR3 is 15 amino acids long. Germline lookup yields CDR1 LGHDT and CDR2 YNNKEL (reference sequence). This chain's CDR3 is CASSRYRGRNTEAFF. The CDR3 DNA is TGTGCCAGCAGCCGCTATAGAGGACGGAACACTGAAGCTTTCTTT. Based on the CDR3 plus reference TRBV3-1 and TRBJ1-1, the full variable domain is DTAVSQTPKYLVTQMGNDKSIKCEQNLGHDTMYWYKQDSKKFLKIMFSYNNKELIINETVPNRFSPKSPDKAHLNLHINSLELGDSAVYFCASSRYRGRNTEAFFGQGTRLTVV.

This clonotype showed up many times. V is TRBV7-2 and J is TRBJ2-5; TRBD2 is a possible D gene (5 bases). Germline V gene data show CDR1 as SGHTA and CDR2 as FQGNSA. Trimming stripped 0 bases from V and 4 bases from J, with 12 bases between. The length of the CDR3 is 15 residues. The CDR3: CASSLAGGARETQYF. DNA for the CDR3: TGTGCCAGCAGCTTAGCCGGAGGCGCTAGAGAGACCCAGTACTTC.

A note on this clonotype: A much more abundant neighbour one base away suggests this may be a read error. CDR3 in DNA: TGTGCCAGCAGCTACGCTCAAGAGACCCAGTACTTC. Translation gives CASSYAQETQYF. The chain uses TRBV13 and TRBJ2-5; no firm D call. Trimming left V 4 bases short and J 2 bases short, with 5 bases between. The CDR3 consists of 12 residues. Germline-derived CDR1 and CDR2 are PRHDT and FYEKMQ (reference sequence).

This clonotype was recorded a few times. The CDR3 is CASSLGGGMDKNIQYF. CDR3 sequence (DNA): TGCGCCAGCAGCTTGGGGGGGGGCATGGACAAAAACATTCAGTACTTC. The chain employs TRBV5-1 and TRBJ2-4; a weak D match, TRBD2 (7 bases). Trimming removed 0 bases from V and 3 bases from J, with 13 bases in between. In germline, CDR1 is SGHRS, CDR2 YFSETQ. The CDR3 consists of 16 residues. The whole variable domain, remainder taken from reference TRBV5-1 and TRBJ2-4, is KAGVTQTPRYLIKTRGQQVTLSCSPISGHRSVSWYQQTPGQGLQFLFEYFSETQRNKGNFPGRFSGRQFSNSRSEMNVSTLELGDSALYLCASSLGGGMDKNIQYFGAGTRLSVL.

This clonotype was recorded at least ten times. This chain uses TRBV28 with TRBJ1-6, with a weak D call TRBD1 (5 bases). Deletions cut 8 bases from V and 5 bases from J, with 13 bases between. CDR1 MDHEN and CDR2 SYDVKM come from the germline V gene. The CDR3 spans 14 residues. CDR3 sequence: CASHPGEDNSPLHF. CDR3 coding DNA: TGTGCCAGCCATCCGGGGGAGGATAATTCACCCCTCCACTTT.

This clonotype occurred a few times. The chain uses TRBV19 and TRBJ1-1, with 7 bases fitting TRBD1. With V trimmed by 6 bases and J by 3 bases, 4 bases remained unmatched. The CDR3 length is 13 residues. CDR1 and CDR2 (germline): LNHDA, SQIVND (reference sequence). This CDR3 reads CASSRQGYTEAFF. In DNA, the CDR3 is TGTGCCAGTAGCCGACAGGGATACACTGAAGCTTTCTTT. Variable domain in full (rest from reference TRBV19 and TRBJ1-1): DGGITQSPKYLFRKEGQNVTLSCEQNLNHDAMYWYRQDPGQGLRLIYYSQIVNDFQKGDIAEGYSVSREKKESFPLTVTSAQKNPTAFYLCASSRQGYTEAFFGQGTRLTVV.

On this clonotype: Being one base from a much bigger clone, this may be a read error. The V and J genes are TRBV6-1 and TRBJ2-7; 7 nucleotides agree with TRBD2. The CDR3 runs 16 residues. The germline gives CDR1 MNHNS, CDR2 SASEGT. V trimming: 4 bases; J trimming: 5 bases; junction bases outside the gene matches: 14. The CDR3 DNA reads TGTGCCAGCAGTGCCTTCGGTGGCGGGAGTTCCCACGAGCAGTACTTC. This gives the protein CASSAFGGGSSHEQYF.

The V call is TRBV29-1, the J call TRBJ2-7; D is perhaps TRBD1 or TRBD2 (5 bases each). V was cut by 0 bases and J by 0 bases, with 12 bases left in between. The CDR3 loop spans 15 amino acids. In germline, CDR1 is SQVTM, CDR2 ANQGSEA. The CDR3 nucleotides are TGCAGCGTTGAAGATCTGGGGGACGGCTCCTACGAGCAGTACTTC. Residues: CSVEDLGDGSYEQYF.

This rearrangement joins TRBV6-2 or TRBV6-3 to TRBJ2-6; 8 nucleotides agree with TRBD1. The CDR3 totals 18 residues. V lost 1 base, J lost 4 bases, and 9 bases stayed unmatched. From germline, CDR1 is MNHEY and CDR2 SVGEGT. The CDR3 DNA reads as TGTGCCAGCAGTTACTTGAGACAGGGGTCCTCAGGGGCCAACGTCCTGACTTTC. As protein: CASSYLRQGSSGANVLTF.

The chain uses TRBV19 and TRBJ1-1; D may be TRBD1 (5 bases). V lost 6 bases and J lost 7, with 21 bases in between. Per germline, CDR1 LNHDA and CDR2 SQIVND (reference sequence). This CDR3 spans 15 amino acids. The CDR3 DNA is TGTGCCAGTAGATTTGGGGGATCTTCAATAGGTGAAGCTTTCTTT. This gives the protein CASRFGGSSIGEAFF.

CDR3 in amino acids: CASSVSGFGELFF. CDR3 DNA sequence: TGTGCCAGCAGCGTTAGTGGATTCGGGGAGCTGTTTTTT. The chain carries TRBV9 and TRBJ2-2, with no clear D. Trimming cost V 2 bases and J 7 bases, with 9 bases left between them. CDR1 is SGDLS and CDR2 is YYNGEE in the germline V gene. The CDR3 totals 13 residues. The whole variable domain, remainder taken from reference TRBV9 and TRBJ2-2, is DSGVTQTPKHLITATGQRVTLRCSPRSGDLSVYWYQQSLDQGLQFLIQYYNGEERAKGNILERFSAQQFPDLHSELNLSSLELGDSALYFCASSVSGFGELFFGEGSRLTVL.

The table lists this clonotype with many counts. CDR3 coding DNA: TGCAGTGCGCGGTCGGGGGAGACCCAGTACTTC. Translating it yields CSARSGETQYF. J is TRBJ2-5 and V is TRBV20-1; TRBD2 is a possible D gene (5 bases). The CDR3 is 11 residues long. The germline V gene has CDR1 DFQATT and CDR2 SNEGSKA (reference sequence). With 6 bases removed from V and 5 bases from J, the gap between germline ends came to 10 bases.

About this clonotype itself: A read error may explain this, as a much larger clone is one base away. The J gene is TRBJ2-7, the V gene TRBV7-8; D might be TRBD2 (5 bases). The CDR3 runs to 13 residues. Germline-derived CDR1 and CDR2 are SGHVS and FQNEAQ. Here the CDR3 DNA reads TGTGCCGGCAGCTCGGACTTCGCCTACGAGCAGTACTTC. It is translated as CAGSSDFAYEQYF.

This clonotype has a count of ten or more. The CDR3 nucleotides read TGTGCCAGCAGGCCCTCCGCGCTTTGGCAGGGTCTAGCCAAAAACATTCAGTACTTC. Its translation: CASRPSALWQGLAKNIQYF. The rearrangement joins TRBV2 to TRBJ2-4; maybe TRBD1 (5 bases). V was shortened by 6 bases and J by 0 bases, with 24 bases between the two germline ends. CDR1 and CDR2 from the germline V gene are SNHLY and FYNNEI. The length of the CDR3 is 19 residues.

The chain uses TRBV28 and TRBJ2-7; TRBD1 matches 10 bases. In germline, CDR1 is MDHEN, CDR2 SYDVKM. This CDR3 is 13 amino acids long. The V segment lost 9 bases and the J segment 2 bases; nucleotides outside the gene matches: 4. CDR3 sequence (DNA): TGTGCCAGTCGGACAGGGGGACCCTACGAGCAGTACTTC. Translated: CASRTGGPYEQYF.

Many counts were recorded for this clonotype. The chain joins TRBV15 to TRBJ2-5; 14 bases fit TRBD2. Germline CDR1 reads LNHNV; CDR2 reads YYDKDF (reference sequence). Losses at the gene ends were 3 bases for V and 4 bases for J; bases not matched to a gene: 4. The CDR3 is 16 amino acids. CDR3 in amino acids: CATSRTSGRASETQYF. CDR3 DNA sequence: TGTGCCACCAGCAGGACTAGCGGGAGGGCCTCAGAGACCCAGTACTTC.

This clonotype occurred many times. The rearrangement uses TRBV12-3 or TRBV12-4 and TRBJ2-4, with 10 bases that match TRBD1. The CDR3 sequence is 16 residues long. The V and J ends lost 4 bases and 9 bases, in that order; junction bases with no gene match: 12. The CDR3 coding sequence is TGTGCCAGCAGTTCTCGGACAGGGGGTACTTTGAGCATTCAGTACTTC. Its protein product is CASSSRTGGTLSIQYF.

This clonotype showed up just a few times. This CDR3 reads CASSPDRETGELFF. The DNA for the CDR3 is TGTGCCAGCAGCCCAGACAGGGAAACCGGGGAGCTGTTTTTT. The rearrangement joins TRBV11-3 to TRBJ2-2, with 7 bases lining up with TRBD1. Germline assignment: CDR1 SGHNT and CDR2 YENEEA. J was trimmed by 5 bases and V by 5 bases; bases with no gene match: 5. The CDR3 covers 14 residues.

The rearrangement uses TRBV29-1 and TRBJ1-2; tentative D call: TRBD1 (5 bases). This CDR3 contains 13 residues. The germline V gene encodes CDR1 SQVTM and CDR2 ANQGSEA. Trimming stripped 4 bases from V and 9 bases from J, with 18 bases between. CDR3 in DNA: TGCAGCGTTGGCATGGGACGGACCCTAAGCTACACCTTC. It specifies CSVGMGRTLSYTF.

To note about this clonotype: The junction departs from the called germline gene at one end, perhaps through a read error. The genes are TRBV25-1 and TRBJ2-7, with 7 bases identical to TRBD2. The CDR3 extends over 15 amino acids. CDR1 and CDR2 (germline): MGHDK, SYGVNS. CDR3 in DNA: TGTGCCAGCACACGAACCGGGACTACCTCCTTCGAGCAGTACTTC. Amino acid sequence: CASTRTGTTSFEQYF.

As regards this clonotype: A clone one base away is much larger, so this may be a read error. This CDR3 is CASNRSYRASYEQYF. CDR3 DNA: TGTGCCAGCAACCGATCTTACAGGGCCTCCTACGAGCAGTACTTC. The V and J genes are TRBV5-6 and TRBJ2-7, with a weak D call TRBD1 (6 bases). The CDR3 spans 15 residues. Looked up from germline, CDR1 is SGHDT and CDR2 is YYEEEE. V was shortened by 6 bases and J by 0 bases, with 16 bases between the two germline ends.

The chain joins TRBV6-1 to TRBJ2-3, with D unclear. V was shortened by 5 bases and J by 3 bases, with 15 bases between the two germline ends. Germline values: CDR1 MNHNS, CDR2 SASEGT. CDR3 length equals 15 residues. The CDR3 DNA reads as TGTGCCAGCAGTCCAAACGCTTATTCGACAGATACGCAGTATTTT. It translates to CASSPNAYSTDTQYF.

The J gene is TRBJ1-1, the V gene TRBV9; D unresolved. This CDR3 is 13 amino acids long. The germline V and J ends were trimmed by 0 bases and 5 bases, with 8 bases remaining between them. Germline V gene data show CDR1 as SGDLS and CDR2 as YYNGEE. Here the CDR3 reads CASSVVGKTEAFF. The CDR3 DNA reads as TGTGCCAGCAGCGTAGTGGGAAAGACTGAAGCTTTCTTT. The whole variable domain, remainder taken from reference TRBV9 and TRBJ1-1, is DSGVTQTPKHLITATGQRVTLRCSPRSGDLSVYWYQQSLDQGLQFLIQYYNGEERAKGNILERFSAQQFPDLHSELNLSSLELGDSALYFCASSVVGKTEAFFGQGTRLTVV.

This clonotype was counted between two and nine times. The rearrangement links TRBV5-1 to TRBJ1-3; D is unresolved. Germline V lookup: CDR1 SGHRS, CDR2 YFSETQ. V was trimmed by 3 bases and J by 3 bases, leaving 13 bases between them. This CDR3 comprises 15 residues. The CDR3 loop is CASSSVPDHGNTIYF. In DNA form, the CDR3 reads TGCGCCAGCAGCTCTGTTCCCGATCATGGAAACACCATATATTTT.

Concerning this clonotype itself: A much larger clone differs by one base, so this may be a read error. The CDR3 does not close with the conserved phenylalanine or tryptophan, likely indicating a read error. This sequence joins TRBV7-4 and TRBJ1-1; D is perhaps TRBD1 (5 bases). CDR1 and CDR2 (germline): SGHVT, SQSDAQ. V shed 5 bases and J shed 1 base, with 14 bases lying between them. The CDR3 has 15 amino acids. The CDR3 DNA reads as TGTGCCAGCAGCCAATCGGGACCGCCGAACACTGAAGCTTTCTCT. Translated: CASSQSGPPNTEAFS.

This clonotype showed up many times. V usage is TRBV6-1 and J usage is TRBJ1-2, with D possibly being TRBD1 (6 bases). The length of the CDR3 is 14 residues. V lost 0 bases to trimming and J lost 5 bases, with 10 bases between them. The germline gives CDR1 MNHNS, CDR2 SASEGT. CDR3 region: CASSEAFGQYGYTF. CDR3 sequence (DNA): TGTGCCAGCAGTGAAGCTTTCGGACAGTATGGCTACACCTTC.

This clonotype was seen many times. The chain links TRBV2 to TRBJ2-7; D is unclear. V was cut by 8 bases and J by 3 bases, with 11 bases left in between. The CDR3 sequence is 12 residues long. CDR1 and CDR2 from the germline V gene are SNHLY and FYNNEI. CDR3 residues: CASFGGFYEQYF. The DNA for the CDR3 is TGTGCCAGCTTCGGCGGATTCTACGAGCAGTACTTC.

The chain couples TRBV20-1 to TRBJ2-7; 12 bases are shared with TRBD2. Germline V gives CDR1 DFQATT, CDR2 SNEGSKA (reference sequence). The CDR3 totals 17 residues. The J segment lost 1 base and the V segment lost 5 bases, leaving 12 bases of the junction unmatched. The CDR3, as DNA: TGCAGTGCTCACGACTTGGGACTAGCGGGTACGTCCTACGAGCAGTACTTC. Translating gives CSAHDLGLAGTSYEQYF.